This T cell receptor beta chain was documented in a study of CD8 T cells in ankylosing spondylitis. Germline CDR1 and CDR2: SGHTA and FQGTGA. The V end lost 1 base, the J end lost 6 bases, and 9 bases lay between the germline ends. The CDR3 loop spans 14 amino acids. TCRdb itself ran the 5' RACE reads through MiXCR, one entry per CDR3 protein. The data show around 340,000 distinct CDR3 sequences, 20% to 25% seen once. The material sequenced was blood, either unsorted or a sorted T cell fraction (not recorded which). The gene calls are TRBV7-3 and TRBJ2-2; no clear D. The TCR was taken from a male donor with ankylosing spondylitis or in good health (not recorded which). CDR3 region: CASSLSGDAGELFF. The CDR3 nucleotides are TGTGCCAGCAGCTTAAGTGGTGATGCCGGGGAGCTGTTTTTT.